This T cell receptor beta chain was profiled in a study of beta chain features in type 1 diabetes. Whole-study context: The study examined about 100,000,000 sorted cells across all samples. Points from the study as a whole: The study found moderately but significantly shorter TCRB CDR3s in all four CD4+ subsets of Type 1 diabetes patients. Compared to healthy donors, patients appeared to have naive, central memory and Treg TCRB repertoires that were more alike.

Trimming pared 4 bases from V and 4 bases from J, leaving 7 bases between. The CDR3 sequence is 13 residues long. Per the germline V gene, CDR1 is ENHRY and CDR2 is SYGVKD. On this clone itself: Its antigen is currently unknown.

The investigators reverse transcribed all of the isolated RNA, so they sequenced expressed TCRB transcripts. Sequencing was performed with immunoSEQ multiplex PCR; in TCRdb, only in-frame clones are kept and a portion is missing. In the table there are more than 250,000 clones, 14% of which are singletons. The specimen was naive CD4+ T cells from blood. The gene calls are TRBV10-3 and TRBJ2-2, with D hard to call. This receptor was taken from a man aged 25-45 years with type 1 diabetes. The DNA of the CDR3 is TGTGCCATCAGTGTGGCTGTCACCGGGGAGCTGTTTTTT. It translates to CAISVAVTGELFF.